A single sample is the source of the 4 T cell receptor beta chains below, sequenced in a study of T-cell reconstitution after alpha-beta-depleted transplantation in children. The library targeted TCRbeta and was prepared with unique molecular identifiers. TCRdb reprocessed the PCR reads with MiXCR, giving one entry per CDR3 protein. The sample yields approximately 290,000 distinct CDR3 sequences, around 10% seen once. This material consisted of peripheral blood, taken 180 days after TCRalphabeta/CD19-depleted stem cell transplant. The receptors shown here come from a male patient aged 2 to 10 who had a stem cell transplant for chronic granulomatous disease, so the T cells may come from the graft donor.

This clonotype was detected only a few times. The chain carries TRBV27 and TRBJ2-5; D uncertain. V gave up 6 bases and J gave up 7 bases, with 9 bases separating them. This CDR3 is 11 amino acids long. Germline-derived CDR1 and CDR2 are MNHEY and SMNVEV (reference sequence). The CDR3 region is CASRSLATQYF. The CDR3, as DNA: TGTGCCAGCAGATCGTTGGCGACCCAGTACTTC.

This clonotype was seen many times. This chain's CDR3 is CASKRGPYEQYF. As DNA, the CDR3 is TGTGCCAGCAAACGTGGGCCCTACGAGCAGTACTTC. The chain combines TRBV6-1 with TRBJ2-7; D unresolved. The CDR3 runs 12 residues. Per the germline V gene, CDR1 is MNHNS and CDR2 is SASEGT. V lost 7 bases and J 2 bases, leaving 9 bases between the germline ends.

This clonotype was counted ten times or more. The J gene is TRBJ1-5, the V gene TRBV10-3; 8 bases line up with TRBD1. This CDR3 comprises 14 residues. In germline, CDR1 is ENHRY, CDR2 SYGVKD. V gave up 6 bases and J gave up 3 bases; unmatched junction bases: 4. This chain's CDR3 is CAISKGQDNQPQHF. CDR3 in DNA: TGTGCCATCAGCAAGGGACAGGACAATCAGCCCCAGCATTTT.

This clonotype was seen ten or more times. The V call is TRBV7-3, the J call TRBJ2-5; 7 bases match TRBD2. V gave up 4 bases and J gave up 5 bases; unmatched junction bases: 7. From germline, CDR1 is SGHTA and CDR2 FQGTGA. The CDR3 has 14 amino acids. CDR3 DNA: TGTGCCAGCAGCTCCCGGGGAGGGGTGGAGACCCAGTACTTC. This gives the protein CASSSRGGVETQYF.